This TCR beta chain derives from a study of CD8+ T cells in alopecia areata. Trimming stripped 4 bases from V and 2 bases from J, with 13 bases between. Germline V gives CDR1 MGHRA, CDR2 YSYEKL. This CDR3 is built from 15 residues. It was cDNA, reverse transcribed from extracted RNA, that served as the sequencing template. Produced via immunoSEQ multiplex PCR; TCRdb's table is partial and in-frame only. The table lists 250,000 to 300,000 clones, 55% to 70% of them singletons, with about 1.7% in the top ten. Stated treatment: oral pan-JAK inhibitor, 5-10 mg twice daily. PBMC-derived CD4+ and CD8+ T cells were sorted. This clone was counted between two and nine times.

The sample was CD4+ T cells sorted from blood, taken at week 24, from a patient treated with tofacitinib. This receptor was obtained from a human donor with alopecia areata. V is TRBV4-1 and J is TRBJ2-3; D is undetermined. CDR3 bases: TGCGCCAGCAGCCTACTCCGTGGGCCCACAGATACGCAGTATTTT. This encodes CASSLLRGPTDTQYF.